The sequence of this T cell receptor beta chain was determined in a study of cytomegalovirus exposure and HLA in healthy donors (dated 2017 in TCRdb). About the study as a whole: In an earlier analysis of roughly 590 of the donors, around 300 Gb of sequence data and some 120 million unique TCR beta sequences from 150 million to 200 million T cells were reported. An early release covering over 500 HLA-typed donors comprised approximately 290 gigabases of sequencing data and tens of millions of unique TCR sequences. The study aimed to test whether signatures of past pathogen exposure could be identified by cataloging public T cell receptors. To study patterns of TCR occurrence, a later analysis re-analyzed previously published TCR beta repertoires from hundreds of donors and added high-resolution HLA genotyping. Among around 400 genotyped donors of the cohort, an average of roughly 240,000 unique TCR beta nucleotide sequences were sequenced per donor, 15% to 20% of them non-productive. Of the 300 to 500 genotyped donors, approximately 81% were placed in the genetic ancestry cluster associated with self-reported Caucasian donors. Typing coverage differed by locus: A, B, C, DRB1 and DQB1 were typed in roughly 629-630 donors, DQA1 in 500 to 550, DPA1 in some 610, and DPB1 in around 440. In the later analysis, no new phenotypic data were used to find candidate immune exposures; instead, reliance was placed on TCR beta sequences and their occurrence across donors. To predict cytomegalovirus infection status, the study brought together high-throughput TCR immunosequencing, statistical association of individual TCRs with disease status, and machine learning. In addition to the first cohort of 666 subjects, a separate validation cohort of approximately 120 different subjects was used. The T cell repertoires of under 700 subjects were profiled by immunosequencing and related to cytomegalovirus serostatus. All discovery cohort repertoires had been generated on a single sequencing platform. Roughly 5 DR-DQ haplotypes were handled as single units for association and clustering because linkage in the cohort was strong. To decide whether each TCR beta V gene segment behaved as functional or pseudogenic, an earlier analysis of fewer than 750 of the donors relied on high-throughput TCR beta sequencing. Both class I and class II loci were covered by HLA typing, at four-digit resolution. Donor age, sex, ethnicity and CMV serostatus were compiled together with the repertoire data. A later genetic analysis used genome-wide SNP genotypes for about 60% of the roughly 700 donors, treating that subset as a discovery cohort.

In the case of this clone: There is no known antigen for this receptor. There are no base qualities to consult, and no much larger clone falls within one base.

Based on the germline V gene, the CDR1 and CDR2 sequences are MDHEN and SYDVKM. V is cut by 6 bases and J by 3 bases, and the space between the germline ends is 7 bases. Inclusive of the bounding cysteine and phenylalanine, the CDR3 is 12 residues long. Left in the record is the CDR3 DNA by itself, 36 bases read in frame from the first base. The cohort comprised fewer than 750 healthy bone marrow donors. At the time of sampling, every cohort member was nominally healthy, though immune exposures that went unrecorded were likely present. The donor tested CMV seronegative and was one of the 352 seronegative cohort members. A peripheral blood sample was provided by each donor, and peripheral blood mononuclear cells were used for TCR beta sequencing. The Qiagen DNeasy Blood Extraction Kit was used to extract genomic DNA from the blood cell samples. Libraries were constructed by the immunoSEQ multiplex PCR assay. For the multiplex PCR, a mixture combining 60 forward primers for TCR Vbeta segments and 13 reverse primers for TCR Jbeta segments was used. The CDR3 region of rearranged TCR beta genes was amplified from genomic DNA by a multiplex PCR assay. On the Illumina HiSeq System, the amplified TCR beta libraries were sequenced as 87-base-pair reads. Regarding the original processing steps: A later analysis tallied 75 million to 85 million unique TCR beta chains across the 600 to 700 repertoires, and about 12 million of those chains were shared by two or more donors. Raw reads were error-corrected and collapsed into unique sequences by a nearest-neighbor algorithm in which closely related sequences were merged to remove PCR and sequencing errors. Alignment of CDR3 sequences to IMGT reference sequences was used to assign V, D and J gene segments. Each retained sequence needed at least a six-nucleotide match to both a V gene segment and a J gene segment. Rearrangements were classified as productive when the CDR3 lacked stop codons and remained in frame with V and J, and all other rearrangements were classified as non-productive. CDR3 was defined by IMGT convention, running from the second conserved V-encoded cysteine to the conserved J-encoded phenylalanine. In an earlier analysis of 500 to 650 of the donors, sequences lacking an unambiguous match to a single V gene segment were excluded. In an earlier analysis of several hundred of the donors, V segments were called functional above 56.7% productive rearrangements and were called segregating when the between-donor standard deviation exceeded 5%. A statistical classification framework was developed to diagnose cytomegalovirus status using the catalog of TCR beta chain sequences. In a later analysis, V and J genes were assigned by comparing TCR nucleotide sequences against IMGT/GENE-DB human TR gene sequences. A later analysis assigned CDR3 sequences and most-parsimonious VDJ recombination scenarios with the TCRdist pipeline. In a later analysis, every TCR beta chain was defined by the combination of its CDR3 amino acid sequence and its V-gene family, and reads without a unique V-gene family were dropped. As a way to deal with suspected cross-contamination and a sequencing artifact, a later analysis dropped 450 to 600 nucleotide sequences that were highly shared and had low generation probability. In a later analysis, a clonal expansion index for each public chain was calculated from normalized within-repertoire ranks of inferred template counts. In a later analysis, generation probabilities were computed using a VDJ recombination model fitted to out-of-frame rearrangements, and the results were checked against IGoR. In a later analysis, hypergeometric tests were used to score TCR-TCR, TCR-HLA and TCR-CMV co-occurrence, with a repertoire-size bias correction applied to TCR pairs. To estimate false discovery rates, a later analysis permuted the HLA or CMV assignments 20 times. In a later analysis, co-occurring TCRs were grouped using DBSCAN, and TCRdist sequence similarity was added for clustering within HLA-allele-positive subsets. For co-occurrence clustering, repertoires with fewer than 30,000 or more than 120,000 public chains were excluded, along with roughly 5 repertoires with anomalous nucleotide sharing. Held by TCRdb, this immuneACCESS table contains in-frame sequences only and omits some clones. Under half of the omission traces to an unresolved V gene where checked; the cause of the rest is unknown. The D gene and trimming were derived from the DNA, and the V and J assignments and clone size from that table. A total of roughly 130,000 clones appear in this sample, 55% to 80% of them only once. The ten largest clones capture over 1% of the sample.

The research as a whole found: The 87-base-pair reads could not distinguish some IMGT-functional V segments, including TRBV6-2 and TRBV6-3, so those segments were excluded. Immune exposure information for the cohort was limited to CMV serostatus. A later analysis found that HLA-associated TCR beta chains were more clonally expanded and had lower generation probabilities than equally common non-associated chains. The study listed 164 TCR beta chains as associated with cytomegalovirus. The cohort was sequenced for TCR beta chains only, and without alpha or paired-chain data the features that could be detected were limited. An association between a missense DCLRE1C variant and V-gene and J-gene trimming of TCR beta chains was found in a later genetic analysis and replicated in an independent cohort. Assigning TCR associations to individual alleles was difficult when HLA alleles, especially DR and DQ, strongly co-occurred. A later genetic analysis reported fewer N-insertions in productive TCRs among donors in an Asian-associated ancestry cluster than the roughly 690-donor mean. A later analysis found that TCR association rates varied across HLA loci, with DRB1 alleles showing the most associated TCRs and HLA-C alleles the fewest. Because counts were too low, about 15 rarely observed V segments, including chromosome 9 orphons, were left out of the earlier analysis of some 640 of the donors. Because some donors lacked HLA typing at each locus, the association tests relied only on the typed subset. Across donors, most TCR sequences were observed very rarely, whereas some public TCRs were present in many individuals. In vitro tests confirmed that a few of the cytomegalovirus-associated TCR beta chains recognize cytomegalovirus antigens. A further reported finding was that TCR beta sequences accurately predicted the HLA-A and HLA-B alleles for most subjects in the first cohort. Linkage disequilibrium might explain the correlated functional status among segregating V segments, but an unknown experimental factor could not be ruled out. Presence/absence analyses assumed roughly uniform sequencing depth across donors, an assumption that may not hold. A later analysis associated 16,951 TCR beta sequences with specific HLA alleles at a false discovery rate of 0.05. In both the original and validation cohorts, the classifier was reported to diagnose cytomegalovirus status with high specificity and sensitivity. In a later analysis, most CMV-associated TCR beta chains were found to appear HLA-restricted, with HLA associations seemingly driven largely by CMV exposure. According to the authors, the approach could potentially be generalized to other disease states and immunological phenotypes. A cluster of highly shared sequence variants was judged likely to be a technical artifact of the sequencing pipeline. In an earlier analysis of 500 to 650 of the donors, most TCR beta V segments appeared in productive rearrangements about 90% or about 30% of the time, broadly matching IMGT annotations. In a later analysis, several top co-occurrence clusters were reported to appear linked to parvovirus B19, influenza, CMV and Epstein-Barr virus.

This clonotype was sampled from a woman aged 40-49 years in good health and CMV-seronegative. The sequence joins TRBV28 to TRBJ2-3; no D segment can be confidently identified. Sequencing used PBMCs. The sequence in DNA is TGTGCCAGCAGGACAAGTACAGATACGCAGTATTTT. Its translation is CASRTSTDTQYF.